This section outlines one T cell receptor (beta chain) sequence together with its context. TCRdb used MiXCR to reprocess the RT-PCR reads, holding one entry per CDR3 protein. The data hold 4,500 or so distinct CDR3 sequences, with around 85% observed a single time. Trimming pared 4 bases from V and 2 bases from J, leaving 12 bases between. The CDR3 runs to 13 residues. CDR1 and CDR2 from the germline V gene are SQVTM and ANQGSEA. The data were taken from a study of yellow fever vaccine responses in identical twins. The sequence was obtained from a woman between 18 and 29 years old who received the yellow fever vaccine. The starting material was T cells from blood (PBMCs), unsorted or a sorted subset (not recorded which), obtained before or after yellow fever vaccination (not recorded which). The chain joins TRBV29-1 to TRBJ2-7; D gene uncertain. For the CDR3, the DNA is TGCAGCGTTGTGTTGGACGGTACCTACGAGCAGTACTTC. It translates to CSVVLDGTYEQYF.